This entry concerns a single T cell receptor beta chain. Its specificity is unknown. This sample was taken from a study of shared clonotypes between healthy human individuals. Looking at the study overall: Donors consisted of two women and a few men between 18 and 49. Notes on the study in general: Memory subsets generally showed smaller estimated richness than naive subsets did. Specimens sampled were limited to blood, with tissue repertoires likely differing.

Naive CD8 cells were CD45RO-negative, positively selected for CCR7, excluding terminally differentiated effector memory CD45RA+ cells. Over several immunoSEQ plates, each subset's genomic DNA was distributed in even portions. TCRdb keeps only in-frame clones here, not all; method: immunoSEQ multiplex PCR. Seen here are roughly 770,000 clones, just over 95% observed once, and the top ten hold around 0.25%. The TCR comes from a man aged 25-45 years in good health. What was sequenced was naive CD8+ T cells sorted from blood.

The CDR3 bases are TGCGCCAGCAGCCAAGATTGGCCGGGACTAGCGCACAATGAGCAGTTCTTC. Its protein is CASSQDWPGLAHNEQFF. This rearrangement joins TRBV4-1 to TRBJ2-1, with 10 positions matching TRBD2. The CDR3 loop spans 17 amino acids. After removal of 0 bases from V and 5 bases from J, the junction contained 7 bases not matched to a gene. Germline CDR1 reads MGHRA; CDR2 reads YSYEKL.